The TCR beta chain under discussion was sequenced for a study of T cell changes during pregnancy in multiple sclerosis. There are 15 residues in the CDR3. The V and J ends lost 0 bases and 2 bases respectively, with 9 bases between them. Germline lookup yields CDR1 MNHEY and CDR2 SVGAGI. Measured with immunoSEQ multiplex PCR; TCRdb has only the in-frame clones, and not every one. The table lists under 95,000 clones, 85% to 95% of them singletons. V is TRBV6-5 and J is TRBJ2-3, with unresolved D. This clonotype was obtained from a female donor with multiple sclerosis, enrolled in a pregnancy study. The sample here was peripheral blood, taken after pregnancy. The CDR3 DNA reads TGTGCCAGCAGTTACTCGGTAGCCCCCACAGATACGCAGTATTTT. Its translation is CASSYSVAPTDTQYF.